The 10 T cell receptor beta chains below come from one sample, sequenced in a study of esophageal squamous cell carcinoma under preoperative chemotherapy. From the PCR reads, TCRdb called clonotypes with MiXCR, one entry per CDR3 protein. The sample has around 14,000 distinct CDR3 sequences; 60% are singletons. Time point: before preoperative PTX-NDP chemotherapy. The sample was gathered from a patient given preoperative chemotherapy. Receptors were obtained from a human donor with esophageal squamous cell carcinoma. The donor label of this sample is uncertain.

V is TRBV25-1 and J is TRBJ2-4; 10 nucleotides line up with TRBD2. Germline lookup yields CDR1 MGHDK and CDR2 SYGVNS. This CDR3 is 19 amino acids long. V lost 9 bases and J lost 1; bases outside the gene matches: 18. CDR3 DNA sequence: TGTGCCAGTCAGGGCCCTAGCGGGGGTCAGCGTGGGGCCAAAAACATTCAGTACTTC. Its translation is CASQGPSGGQRGAKNIQYF.

This clonotype was detected ten times or more. The chain carries TRBV7-2 and TRBJ1-5, with D possibly TRBD1 on 6 matching bases. Germline V gene data show CDR1 as SGHTA and CDR2 as FQGNSA. The V and J ends lost 1 base and 8 bases respectively, with 12 bases between them. CDR3 length: 14 amino acids. The DNA of the CDR3 is TGTGCCAGCAGCTTAGTTGGGGGCTTTGAGCCCCAGCATTTT. It translates to CASSLVGGFEPQHF.

The table lists this clonotype with a count of one. Germline is not matched at one junction end, which may reflect a read error. The chain employs TRBV6-1 and TRBJ2-3, with TRBD1 matching 7 bases. CDR1 is MNHNS and CDR2 is SASEGT in the germline V gene. This CDR3 has 15 amino acids. The CDR3 loop reads CAGGEGGRDKETQYF. CDR3 DNA sequence: TGTGCCGGGGGTGAAGGGGGCCGTGACAAAGAGACGCAGTATTTC.

V gene TRBV6-1 combines with J gene TRBJ2-3; 7 nucleotides line up with TRBD1. The CDR3 contains 14 residues. The J segment lost 11 bases and the V segment lost 7 bases, leaving 15 bases of the junction unmatched. CDR1 is MNHNS, CDR2 SASEGT, per germline. The DNA of the CDR3 is TGTGCCAGCATGTCGGGGTTCCACACAGGGGAGCAGTATTTT. It codes for CASMSGFHTGEQYF.

This clonotype was seen only a few times. This clone may be a read error of a much larger clone one base away. This sequence joins TRBV7-2 and TRBJ2-1, with 7 positions matching TRBD2. Gene TRBJ2-7 matches the end of the DNA better, so the J call may be wrong. The CDR3 runs to 15 residues. CDR1 is SGHTA, CDR2 FQGNSA, per germline. The CDR3 region has the DNA TGTGCCAGCAGCTTAACGGGAGGCTCCTACAATGAGCAGTACTTC. As protein: CASSLTGGSYNEQYF.

On this clonotype: A read error may produce the germline difference seen at one junction end. V is TRBV6-1 and J is TRBJ2-3; either TRBD1 or TRBD2 may supply D (6 bases each). The germline gives CDR1 MNHNS, CDR2 SASEGT. The CDR3 covers 16 residues. CDR3 sequence reads: CASSRKEGDAEDTQYF. The CDR3 DNA reads as TGTGCCAGCAGTCGCAAGGAGGGGGACGCCGAAGATACGCAGTATTTC.

This chain uses TRBV4-1 with TRBJ2-1; D not certain. The germline V gene has CDR1 MGHRA and CDR2 YSYEKL. V gave up 1 base and J gave up 1 base, with 8 bases separating them. The CDR3 has 15 residues. Here the CDR3 reads CASSQVAGSYNEQFF. CDR3 nucleotide sequence: TGCGCCAGCAGCCAAGTAGCAGGATCCTACAATGAGCAGTTCTTC.

The V call is TRBV6-1, the J call TRBJ2-3; TRBD2 aligns across 7 bases. Germline V lookup: CDR1 MNHNS, CDR2 SASEGT. This CDR3 spans 16 amino acids. The V segment lost 8 bases and the J segment 12 bases; nucleotides outside the gene matches: 23. DNA of the CDR3: TGTGCCAGCGGGGGAGGTGGGGAGGGAGCCAAAGAGACCCAGTATTTT. Its translation is CASGGGGEGAKETQYF.

Turning to this clonotype: At one end, the junction sequence differs from germline, possibly due to a read error. This chain links TRBV6-1 with TRBJ2-1; D may correspond to TRBD1 or TRBD2 (6 bases each). Germline assignment: CDR1 MNHNS and CDR2 SASEGT. The CDR3 is 14 amino acids. The CDR3 is CASSTEMGGETQYF. Written as DNA, the CDR3 is TGTGCCAGCAGCACCGAGATGGGGGGCGAGACCCAGTATTTC.

A word on this clonotype: At one of its ends the junction is not consistent with the germline gene, which may arise from a read error. The chain has TRBV10-3 and TRBJ2-5; 7 bases match TRBD1. From germline, CDR1 is ENHRY and CDR2 SYGVKD. The CDR3 extends over 14 amino acids. The CDR3 is CAGLGGQEGETQYF. CDR3 sequence (DNA): TGTGCGGGCCTAGGCGGACAGGAAGGGGAGACTCAGTACTTC.